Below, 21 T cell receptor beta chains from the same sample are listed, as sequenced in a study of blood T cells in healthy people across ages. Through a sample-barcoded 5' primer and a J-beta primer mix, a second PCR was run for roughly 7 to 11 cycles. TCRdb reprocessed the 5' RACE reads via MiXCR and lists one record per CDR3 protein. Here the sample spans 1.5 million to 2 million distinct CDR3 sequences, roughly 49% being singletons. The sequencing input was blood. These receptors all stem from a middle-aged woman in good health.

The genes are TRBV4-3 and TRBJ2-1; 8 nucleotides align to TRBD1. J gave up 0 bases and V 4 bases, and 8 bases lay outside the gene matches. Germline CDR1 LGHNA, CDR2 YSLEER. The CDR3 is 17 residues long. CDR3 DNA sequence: TGCGCCAGCAGCCGAAGGACAGGGACCAGCTCCTACAATGAGCAGTTCTTC. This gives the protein CASSRRTGTSSYNEQFF.

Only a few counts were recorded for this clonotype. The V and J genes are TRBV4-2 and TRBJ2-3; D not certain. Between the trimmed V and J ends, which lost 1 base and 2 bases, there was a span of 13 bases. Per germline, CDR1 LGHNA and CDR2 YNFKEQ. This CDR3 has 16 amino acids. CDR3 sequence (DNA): TGTGCCAGCAGCCAAGTGACACTATCCATCACAGATACGCAGTATTTT. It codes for CASSQVTLSITDTQYF.

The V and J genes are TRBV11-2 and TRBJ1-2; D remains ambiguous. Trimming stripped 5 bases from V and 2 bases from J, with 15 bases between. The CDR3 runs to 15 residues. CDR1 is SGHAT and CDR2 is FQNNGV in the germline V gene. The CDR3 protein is CASSNGRNQNYGYTF. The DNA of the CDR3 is TGTGCCAGCAGCAACGGGAGGAACCAGAACTATGGCTACACCTTC.

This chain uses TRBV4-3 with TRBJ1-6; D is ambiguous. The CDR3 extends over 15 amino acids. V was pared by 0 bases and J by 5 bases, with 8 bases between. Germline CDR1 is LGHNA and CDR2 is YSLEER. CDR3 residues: CASSQDRSNNSPLHF. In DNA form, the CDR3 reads TGCGCCAGCAGCCAAGATCGGAGCAATAATTCACCCCTCCACTTT.

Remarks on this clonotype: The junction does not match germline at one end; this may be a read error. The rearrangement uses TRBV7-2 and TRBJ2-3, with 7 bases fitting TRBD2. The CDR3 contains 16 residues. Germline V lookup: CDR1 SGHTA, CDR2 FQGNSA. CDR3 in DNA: TGTTCCAGCAGCTTAGCGCCCGGACTAGGGACAGATACGCAGTATTTT. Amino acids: CSSSLAPGLGTDTQYF.

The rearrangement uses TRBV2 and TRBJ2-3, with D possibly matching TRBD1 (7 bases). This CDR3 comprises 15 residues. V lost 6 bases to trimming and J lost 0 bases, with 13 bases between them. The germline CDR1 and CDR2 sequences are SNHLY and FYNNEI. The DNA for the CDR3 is TGTGCCAGCAGGCGGGACAGTCATAGCACAGATACGCAGTATTTT. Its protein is CASRRDSHSTDTQYF.

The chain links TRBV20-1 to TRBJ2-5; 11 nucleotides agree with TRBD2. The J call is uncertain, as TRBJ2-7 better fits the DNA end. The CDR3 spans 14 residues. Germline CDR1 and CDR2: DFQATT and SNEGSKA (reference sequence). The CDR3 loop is CSASSPSGGIEQYF. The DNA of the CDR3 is TGCAGTGCTAGCAGTCCTAGCGGGGGGATCGAGCAGTACTTC.

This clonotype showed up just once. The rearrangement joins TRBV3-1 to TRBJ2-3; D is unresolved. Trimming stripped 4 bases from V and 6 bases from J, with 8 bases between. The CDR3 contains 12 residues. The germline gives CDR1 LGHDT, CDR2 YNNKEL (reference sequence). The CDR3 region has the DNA TGTGCCAGCAGCCCCGCTTGGGATACGCAGTATTTT. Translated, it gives CASSPAWDTQYF.

The CDR3 region has the DNA TGCAGTGCTGCCCGGGGGGTCGGGTACGAGCAGTACTTC. It yields the protein CSAARGVGYEQYF. This chain uses TRBV20-1 with TRBJ2-4, with 7 bases fitting TRBD2. Matching the DNA end better, TRBJ2-7 makes the J call doubtful. This CDR3 contains 13 residues. Germline V CDR1 and CDR2: DFQATT, SNEGSKA (reference sequence).

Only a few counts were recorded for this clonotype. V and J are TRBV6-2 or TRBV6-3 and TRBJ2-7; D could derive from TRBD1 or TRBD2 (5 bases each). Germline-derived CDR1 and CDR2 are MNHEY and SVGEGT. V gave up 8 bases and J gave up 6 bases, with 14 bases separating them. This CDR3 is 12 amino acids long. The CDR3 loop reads CASVGGGSEQYF. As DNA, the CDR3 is TGTGCCAGCGTCGGTGGGGGAAGCGAGCAGTACTTC.

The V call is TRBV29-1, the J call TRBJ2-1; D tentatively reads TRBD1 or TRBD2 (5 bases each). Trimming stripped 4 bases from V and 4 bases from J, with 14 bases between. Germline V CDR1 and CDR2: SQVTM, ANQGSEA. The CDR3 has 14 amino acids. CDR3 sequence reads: CSVVVRGQYNEQFF. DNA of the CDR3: TGCAGCGTTGTCGTCCGGGGCCAATACAATGAGCAGTTCTTC.

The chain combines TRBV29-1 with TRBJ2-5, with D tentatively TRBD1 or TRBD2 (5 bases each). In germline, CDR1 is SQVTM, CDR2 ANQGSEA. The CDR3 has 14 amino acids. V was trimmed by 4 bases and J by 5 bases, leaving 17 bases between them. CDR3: CSVVGRLTVETQYF. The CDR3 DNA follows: TGCAGCGTTGTGGGACGCCTGACGGTGGAGACCCAGTACTTC.

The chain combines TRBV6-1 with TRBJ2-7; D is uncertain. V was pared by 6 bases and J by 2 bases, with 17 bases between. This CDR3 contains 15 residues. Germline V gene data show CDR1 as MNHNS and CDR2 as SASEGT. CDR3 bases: TGTGCCAGCAGCCCCACCCTAGATGCCGCCTACGAGCAGTACTTC. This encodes CASSPTLDAAYEQYF.

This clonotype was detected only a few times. CDR3 DNA sequence: TGTGCCATCAGTAGGACTAGCGGGTTTGAGCAGTTCTTC. Protein sequence: CAISRTSGFEQFF. V and J are TRBV10-3 and TRBJ2-1; 11 positions agree with TRBD2. V lost 5 bases, J lost 9 bases, and 3 bases stayed unmatched. CDR1 is ENHRY, CDR2 SYGVKD, per germline. The CDR3 totals 13 residues.

The CDR3 sequence is CSARPGQFTYEQYF. The CDR3 DNA reads TGCAGTGCTAGACCGGGACAGTTCACCTACGAGCAGTACTTC. The chain uses TRBV20-1 and TRBJ2-7; 7 positions match TRBD1. The CDR3 is 14 residues long. V shed 2 bases and J 2 bases; nucleotides not matched to a gene: 6. From germline, CDR1 is DFQATT and CDR2 SNEGSKA (reference sequence).

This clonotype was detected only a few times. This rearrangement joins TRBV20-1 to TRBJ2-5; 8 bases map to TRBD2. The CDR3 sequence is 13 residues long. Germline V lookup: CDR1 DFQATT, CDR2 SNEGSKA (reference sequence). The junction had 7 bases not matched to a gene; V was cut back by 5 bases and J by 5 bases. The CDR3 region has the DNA TGCAGTGCTCGGGGGGGAAGTATGGAGACCCAGTACTTC. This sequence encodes CSARGGSMETQYF.

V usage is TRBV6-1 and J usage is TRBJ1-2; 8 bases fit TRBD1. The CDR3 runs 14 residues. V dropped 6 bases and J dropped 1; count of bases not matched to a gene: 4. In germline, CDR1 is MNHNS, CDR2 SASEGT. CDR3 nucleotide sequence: TGTGCCAGCAGGGACAGGGCGGGTAACTATGGCTACACCTTC. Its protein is CASRDRAGNYGYTF.

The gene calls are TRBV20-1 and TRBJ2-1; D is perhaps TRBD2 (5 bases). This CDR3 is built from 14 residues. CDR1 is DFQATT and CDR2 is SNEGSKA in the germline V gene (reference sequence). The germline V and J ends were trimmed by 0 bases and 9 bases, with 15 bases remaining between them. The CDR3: CSARDIRGKTEQFF. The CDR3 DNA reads TGCAGTGCTAGAGATATCAGAGGGAAGACTGAGCAGTTCTTC.

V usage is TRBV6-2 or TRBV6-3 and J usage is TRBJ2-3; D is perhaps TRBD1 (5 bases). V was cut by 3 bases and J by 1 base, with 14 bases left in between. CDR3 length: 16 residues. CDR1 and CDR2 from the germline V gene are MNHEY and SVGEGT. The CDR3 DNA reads TGTGCCAGCAGTTATCGACAGCTGACTGGCACAGATACGCAGTATTTT. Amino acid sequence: CASSYRQLTGTDTQYF.

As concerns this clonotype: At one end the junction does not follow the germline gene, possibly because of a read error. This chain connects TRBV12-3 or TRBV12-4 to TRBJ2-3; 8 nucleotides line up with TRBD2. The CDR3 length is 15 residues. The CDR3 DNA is TGTGCCAGCAGTCCAGGCAGAGCGGGGGCAGATGCGCAGTATTTT. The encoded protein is CASSPGRAGADAQYF.

CDR3 nucleotides: TGTGCCAGCAGTTTAGGGGCCTCTAGCAATCAGCCCCAGCATTTT. Its translation is CASSLGASSNQPQHF. The chain has TRBV12-3 or TRBV12-4 and TRBJ1-5; D ambiguous. The V end lost 1 base, the J end lost 0 bases, and 7 bases lay between the germline ends. This CDR3 comprises 15 residues.